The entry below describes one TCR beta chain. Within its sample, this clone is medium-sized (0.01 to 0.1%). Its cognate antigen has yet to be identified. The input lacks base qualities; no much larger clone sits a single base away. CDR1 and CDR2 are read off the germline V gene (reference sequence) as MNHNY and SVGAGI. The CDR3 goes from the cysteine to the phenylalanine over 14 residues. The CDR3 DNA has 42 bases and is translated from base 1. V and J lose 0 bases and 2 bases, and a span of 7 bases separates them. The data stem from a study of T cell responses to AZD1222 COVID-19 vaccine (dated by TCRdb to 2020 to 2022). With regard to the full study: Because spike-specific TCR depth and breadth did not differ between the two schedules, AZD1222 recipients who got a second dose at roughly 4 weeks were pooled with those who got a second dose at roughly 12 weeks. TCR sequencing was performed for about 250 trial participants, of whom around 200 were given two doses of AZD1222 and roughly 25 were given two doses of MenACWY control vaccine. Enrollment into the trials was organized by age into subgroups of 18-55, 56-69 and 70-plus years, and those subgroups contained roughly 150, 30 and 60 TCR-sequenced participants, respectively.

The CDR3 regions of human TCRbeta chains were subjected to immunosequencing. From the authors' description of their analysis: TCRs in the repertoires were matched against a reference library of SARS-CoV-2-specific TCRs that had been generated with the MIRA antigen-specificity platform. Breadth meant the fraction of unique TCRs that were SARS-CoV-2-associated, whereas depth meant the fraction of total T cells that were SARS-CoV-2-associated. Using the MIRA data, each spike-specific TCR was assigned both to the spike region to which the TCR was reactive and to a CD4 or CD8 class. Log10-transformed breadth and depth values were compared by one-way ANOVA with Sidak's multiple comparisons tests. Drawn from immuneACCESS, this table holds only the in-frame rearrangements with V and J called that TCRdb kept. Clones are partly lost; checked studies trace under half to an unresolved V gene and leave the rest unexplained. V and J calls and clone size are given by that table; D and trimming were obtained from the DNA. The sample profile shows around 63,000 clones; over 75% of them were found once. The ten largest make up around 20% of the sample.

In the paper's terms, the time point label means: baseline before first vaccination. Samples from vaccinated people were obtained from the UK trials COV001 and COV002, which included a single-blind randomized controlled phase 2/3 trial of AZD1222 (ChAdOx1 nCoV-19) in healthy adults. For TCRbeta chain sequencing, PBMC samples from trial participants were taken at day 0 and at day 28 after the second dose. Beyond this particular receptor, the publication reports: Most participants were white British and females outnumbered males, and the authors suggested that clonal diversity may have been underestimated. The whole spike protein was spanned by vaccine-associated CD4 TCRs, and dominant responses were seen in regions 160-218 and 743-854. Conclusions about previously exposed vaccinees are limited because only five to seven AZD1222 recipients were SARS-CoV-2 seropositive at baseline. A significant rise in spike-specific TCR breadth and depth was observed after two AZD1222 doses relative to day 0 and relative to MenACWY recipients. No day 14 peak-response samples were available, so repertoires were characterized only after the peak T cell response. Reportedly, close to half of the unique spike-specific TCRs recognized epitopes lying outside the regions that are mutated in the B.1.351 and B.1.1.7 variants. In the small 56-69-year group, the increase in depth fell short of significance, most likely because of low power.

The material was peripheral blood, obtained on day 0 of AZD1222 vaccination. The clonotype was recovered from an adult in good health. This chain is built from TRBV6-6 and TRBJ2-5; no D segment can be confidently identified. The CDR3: CASSYSEFQETQYF. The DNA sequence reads TGTGCCAGCAGTTACTCGGAGTTTCAAGAGACCCAGTACTTC.